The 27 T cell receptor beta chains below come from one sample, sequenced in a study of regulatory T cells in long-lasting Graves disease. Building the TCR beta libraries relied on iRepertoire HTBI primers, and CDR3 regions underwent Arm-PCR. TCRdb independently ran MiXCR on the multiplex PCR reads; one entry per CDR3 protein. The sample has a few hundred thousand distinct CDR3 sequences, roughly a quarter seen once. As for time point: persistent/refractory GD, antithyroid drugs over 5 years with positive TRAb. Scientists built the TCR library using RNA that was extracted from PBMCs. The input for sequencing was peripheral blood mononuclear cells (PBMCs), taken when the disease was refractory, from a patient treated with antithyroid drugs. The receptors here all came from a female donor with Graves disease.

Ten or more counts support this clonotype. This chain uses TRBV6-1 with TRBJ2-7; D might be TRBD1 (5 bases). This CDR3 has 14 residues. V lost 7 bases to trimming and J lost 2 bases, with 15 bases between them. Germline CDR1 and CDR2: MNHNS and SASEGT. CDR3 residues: CASKKQGSAYEQYF. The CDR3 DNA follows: TGTGCCAGCAAGAAGCAGGGCAGCGCCTACGAGCAGTACTTC.

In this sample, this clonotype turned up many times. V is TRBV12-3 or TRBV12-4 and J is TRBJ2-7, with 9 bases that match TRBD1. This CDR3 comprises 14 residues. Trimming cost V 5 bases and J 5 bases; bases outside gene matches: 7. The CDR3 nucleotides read TGTGCCAGCAGTAACCGGGACAGGGTCCACGAGCAGTACTTC. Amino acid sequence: CASSNRDRVHEQYF.

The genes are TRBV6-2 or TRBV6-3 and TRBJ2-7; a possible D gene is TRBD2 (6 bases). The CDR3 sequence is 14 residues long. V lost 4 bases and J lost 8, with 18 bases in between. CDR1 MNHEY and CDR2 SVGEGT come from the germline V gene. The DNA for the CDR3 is TGTGCCAGCAGTTCGCGGACTACTCCTTGGAAGCAGTACTTC. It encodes CASSSRTTPWKQYF.

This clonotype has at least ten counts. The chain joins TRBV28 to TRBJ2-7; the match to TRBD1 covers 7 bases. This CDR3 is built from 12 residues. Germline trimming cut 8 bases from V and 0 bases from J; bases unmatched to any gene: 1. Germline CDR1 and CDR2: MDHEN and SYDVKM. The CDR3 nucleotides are TGTGCCAGCTGGGACAGCTCCTACGAGCAGTACTTC. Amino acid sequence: CASWDSSYEQYF. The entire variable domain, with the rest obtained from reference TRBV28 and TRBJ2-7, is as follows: DVKVTQSSRYLVKRTGEKVFLECVQDMDHENMFWYRQDPGLGLRLIYFSYDVKMKEKGDIPEGYSVSREKKERFSLILESASTNQTSMYLCASWDSSYEQYFGPGTRLTVT.

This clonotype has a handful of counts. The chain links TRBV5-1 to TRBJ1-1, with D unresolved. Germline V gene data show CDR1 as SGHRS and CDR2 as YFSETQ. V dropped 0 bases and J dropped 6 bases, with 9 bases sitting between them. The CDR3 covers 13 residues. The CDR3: CASSLGSVSEAFF. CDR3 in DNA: TGCGCCAGCAGCTTGGGGAGCGTTTCTGAAGCTTTCTTT.

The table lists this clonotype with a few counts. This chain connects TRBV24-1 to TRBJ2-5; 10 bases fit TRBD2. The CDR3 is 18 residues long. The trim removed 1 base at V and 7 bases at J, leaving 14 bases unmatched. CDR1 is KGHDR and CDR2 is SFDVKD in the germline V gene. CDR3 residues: CATSDFGLAGAPDATQYF. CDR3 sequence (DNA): TGTGCCACCAGTGATTTTGGTCTAGCGGGAGCCCCCGATGCGACCCAGTACTTC.

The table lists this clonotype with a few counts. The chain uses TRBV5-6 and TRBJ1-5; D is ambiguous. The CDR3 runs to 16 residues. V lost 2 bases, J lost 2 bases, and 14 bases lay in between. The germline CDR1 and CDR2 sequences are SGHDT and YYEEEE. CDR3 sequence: CASSFFPGVGNQPQHF. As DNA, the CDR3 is TGTGCCAGCAGCTTCTTCCCCGGGGTCGGCAATCAGCCCCAGCATTTT.

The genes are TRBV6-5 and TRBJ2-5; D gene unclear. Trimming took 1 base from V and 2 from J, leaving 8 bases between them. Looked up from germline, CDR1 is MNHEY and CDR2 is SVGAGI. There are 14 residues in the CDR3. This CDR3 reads CASSYFRSQETQYF. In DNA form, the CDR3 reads TGTGCCAGCAGTTACTTCCGGAGTCAAGAGACCCAGTACTTC.

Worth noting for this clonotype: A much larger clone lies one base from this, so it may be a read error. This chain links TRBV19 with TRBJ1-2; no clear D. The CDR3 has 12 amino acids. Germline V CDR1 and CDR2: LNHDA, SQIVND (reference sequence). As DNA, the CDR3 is TGTGCCAGTAGTATATCGGTATATGGCTACGCCTTC. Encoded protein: CASSISVYGYAF. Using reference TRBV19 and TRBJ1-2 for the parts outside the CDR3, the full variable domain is DGGITQSPKYLFRKEGQNVTLSCEQNLNHDAMYWYRQDPGQGLRLIYYSQIVNDFQKGDIAEGYSVSREKKESFPLTVTSAQKNPTAFYLCASSISVYGYAFGSGTRLTVV.

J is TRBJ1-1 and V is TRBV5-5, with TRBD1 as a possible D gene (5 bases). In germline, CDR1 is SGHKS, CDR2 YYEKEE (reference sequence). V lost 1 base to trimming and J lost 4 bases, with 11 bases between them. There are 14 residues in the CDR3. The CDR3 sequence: CASSLPGTTTEAFF. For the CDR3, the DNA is TGTGCCAGCAGCTTGCCGGGGACCACCACTGAAGCTTTCTTT.

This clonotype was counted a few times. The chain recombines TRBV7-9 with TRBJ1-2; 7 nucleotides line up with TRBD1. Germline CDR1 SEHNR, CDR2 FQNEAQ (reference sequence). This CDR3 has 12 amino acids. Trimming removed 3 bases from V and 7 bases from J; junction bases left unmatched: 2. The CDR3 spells CASSFNRGGYTF. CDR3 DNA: TGTGCCAGCAGCTTTAACAGGGGTGGCTACACCTTC.

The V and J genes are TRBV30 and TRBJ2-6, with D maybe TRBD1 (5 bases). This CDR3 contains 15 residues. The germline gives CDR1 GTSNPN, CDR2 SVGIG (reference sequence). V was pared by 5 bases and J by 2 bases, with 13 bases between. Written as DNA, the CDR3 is TGTGCCTGGGGGCAGGGTATGACTGGGGCCAACGTCCTGACTTTC. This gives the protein CAWGQGMTGANVLTF.

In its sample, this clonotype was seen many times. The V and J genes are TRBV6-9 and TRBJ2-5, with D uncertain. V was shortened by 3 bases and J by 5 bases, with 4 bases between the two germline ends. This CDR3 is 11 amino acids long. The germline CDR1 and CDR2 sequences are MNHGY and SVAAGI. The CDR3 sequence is CASSYLETQYF. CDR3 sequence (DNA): TGTGCCAGCAGTTACTTGGAGACCCAGTACTTC.

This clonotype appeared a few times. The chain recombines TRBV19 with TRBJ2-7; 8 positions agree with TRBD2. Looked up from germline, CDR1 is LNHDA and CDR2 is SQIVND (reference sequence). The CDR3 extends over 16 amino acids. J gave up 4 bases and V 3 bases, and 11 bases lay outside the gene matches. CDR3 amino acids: CASSIGSGSAGYEQYF. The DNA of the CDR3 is TGTGCCAGTAGTATTGGGAGCGGGAGCGCCGGGTACGAGCAGTACTTC.

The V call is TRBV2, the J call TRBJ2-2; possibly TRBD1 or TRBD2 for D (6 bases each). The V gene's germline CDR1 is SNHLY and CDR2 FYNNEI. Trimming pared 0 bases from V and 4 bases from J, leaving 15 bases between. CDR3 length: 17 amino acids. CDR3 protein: CASSEALKWGATGELFF. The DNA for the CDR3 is TGTGCCAGCAGTGAAGCGCTCAAGTGGGGGGCCACCGGGGAGCTGTTTTTT. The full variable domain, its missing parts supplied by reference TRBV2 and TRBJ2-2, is EPEVTQTPSHQVTQMGQEVILRCVPISNHLYFYWYRQILGQKVEFLVSFYNNEISEKSEIFDDQFSVERPDGSNFTLKIRSTKLEDSAMYFCASSEALKWGATGELFFGEGSRLTVL.

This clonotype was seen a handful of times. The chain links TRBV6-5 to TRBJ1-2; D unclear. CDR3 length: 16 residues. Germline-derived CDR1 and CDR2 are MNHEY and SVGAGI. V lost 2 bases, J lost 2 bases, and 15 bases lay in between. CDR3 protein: CASSYQTGRVNYGYTF. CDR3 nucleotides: TGTGCCAGCAGTTACCAGACGGGGAGGGTCAACTATGGCTACACCTTC.

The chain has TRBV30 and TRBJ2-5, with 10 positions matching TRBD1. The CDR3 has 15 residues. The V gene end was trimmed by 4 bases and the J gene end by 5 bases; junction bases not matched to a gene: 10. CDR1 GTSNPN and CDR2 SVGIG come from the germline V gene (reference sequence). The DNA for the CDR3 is TGTGCCTGGAACACGGGGACAGGGGCGGGCGAGACCCAGTACTTC. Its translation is CAWNTGTGAGETQYF.

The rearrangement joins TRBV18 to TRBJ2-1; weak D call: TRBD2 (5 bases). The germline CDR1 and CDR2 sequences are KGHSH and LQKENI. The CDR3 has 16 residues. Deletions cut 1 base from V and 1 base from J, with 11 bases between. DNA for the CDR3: TGTGCCAGCTCACCACGTGGCGGGCAGTCCTACAATGAGCAGTTCTTC. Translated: CASSPRGGQSYNEQFF.

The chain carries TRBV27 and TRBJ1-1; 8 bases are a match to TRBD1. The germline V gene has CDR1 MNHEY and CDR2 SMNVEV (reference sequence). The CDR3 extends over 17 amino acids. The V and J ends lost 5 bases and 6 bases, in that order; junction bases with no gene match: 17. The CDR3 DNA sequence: TGTGCCAGCAGTGGCCCCGGACAGGGCGGGCGGGGAGCTGAAGCTTTCTTT. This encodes CASSGPGQGGRGAEAFF.

The CDR3 region has the DNA TGTGCCAGCAGCTTGGTCAGGGAAGGGGCCAACGTCCTGACTTTC. It is translated as CASSLVREGANVLTF. The V and J genes are TRBV5-5 and TRBJ2-6, with D maybe TRBD1 (5 bases). The germline CDR1 and CDR2 sequences are SGHKS and YYEKEE (reference sequence). The V end was cut by 0 bases, the J end by 4 bases, with 8 bases between. The CDR3 loop spans 15 amino acids.

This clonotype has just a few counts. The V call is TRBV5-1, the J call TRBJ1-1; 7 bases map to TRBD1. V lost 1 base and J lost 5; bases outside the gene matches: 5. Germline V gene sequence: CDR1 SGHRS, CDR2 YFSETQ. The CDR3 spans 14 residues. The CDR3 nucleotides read TGCGCCAGCAGCTTGAAGGGGGCAGGGACTGAAGCTTTCTTT. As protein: CASSLKGAGTEAFF.

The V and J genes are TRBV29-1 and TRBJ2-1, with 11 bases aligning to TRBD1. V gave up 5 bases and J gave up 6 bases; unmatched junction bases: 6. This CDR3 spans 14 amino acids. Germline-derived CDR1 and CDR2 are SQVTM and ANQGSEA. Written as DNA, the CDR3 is TGCAGCGTTCTGGGGGGACAGGGGGTCAATGAGCAGTTCTTC. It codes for CSVLGGQGVNEQFF.

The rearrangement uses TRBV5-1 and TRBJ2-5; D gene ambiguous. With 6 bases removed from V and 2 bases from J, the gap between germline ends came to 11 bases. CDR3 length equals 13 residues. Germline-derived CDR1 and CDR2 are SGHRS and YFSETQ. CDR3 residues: CASKLDNQETQYF. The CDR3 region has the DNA TGCGCCAGCAAGTTGGATAATCAAGAGACCCAGTACTTC.

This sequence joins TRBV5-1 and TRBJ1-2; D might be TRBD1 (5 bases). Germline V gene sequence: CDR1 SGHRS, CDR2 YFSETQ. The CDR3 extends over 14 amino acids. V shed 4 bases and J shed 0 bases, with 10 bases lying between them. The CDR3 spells CASSLTVPNYGYTF. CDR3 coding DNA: TGCGCCAGCAGCCTGACAGTCCCTAACTATGGCTACACCTTC. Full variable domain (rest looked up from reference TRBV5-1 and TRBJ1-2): KAGVTQTPRYLIKTRGQQVTLSCSPISGHRSVSWYQQTPGQGLQFLFEYFSETQRNKGNFPGRFSGRQFSNSRSEMNVSTLELGDSALYLCASSLTVPNYGYTFGSGTRLTVV.

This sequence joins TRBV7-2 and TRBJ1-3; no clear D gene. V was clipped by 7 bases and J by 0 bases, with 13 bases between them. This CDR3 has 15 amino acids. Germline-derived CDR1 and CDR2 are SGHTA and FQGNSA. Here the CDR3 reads CASKEQVNSGNTIYF. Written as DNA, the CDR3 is TGTGCCAGCAAGGAGCAGGTCAACTCTGGAAACACCATATATTTT.

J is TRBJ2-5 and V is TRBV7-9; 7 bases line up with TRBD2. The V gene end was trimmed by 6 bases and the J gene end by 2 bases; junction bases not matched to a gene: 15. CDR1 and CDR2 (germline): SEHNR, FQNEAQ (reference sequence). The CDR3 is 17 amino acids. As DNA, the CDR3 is TGTGCCAGCAGTTCGGTGGAAATAGCGGGCCCGCAAGAGACCCAGTACTTC. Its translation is CASSSVEIAGPQETQYF.

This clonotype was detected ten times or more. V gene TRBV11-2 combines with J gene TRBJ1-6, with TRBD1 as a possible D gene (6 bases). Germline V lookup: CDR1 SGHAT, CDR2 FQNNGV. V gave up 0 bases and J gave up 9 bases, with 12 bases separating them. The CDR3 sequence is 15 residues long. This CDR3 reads CASSLDTRGASPLHF. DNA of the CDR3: TGTGCCAGCAGCTTAGATACCAGGGGTGCTTCACCCCTCCACTTT. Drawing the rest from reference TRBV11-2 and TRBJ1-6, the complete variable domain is EAGVAQSPRYKIIEKRQSVAFWCNPISGHATLYWYQQILGQGPKLLIQFQNNGVVDDSQLPKDRFSAERLKGVDSTLKIQPAKLEDSAVYLCASSLDTRGASPLHFGNGTRLTVT.